This TCR beta chain was captured by sequencing in a study of blood T cell repertoires in COVID-19. On the study more broadly: Collection of acute and convalescent COVID-19 samples took place in the United States, Italy and Spain. PBMCs, B-cell-depleted T cells, or T cells were the source of the cDNA or gDNA that made up the material.

Repertoires were generated with immunoSEQ multiplex PCR, while TCRdb's copy carries only in-frame clones and drops some. The table has about 280,000 clones, 88% seen once; the top ten hold 9.4%. Germline V gene sequence: CDR1 LGHDT, CDR2 YNNKEL (reference sequence). Trimming stripped 4 bases from V and 3 bases from J, with 22 bases between. The CDR3 is made up of 17 amino acids. The receptor was derived from a man between 18 and 29 years old with active or convalescent COVID-19. What was sequenced was peripheral blood. The rearrangement uses TRBV3-1 (or the pseudogene TRBV3-2) and TRBJ2-7, with D maybe TRBD1 (6 bases). The CDR3 DNA reads TGTGCCAGCAGCCCCCATCGTGGGACATGGGGTTACTACGAGCAGTACTTC. Its translation is CASSPHRGTWGYYEQYF.